This T cell receptor (beta chain) is drawn from a study of metastatic and nonmetastatic thyroid tumors. Not a single patient had been given any form of treatment at any point before undergoing thyroid surgery. CDR3 length: 14 residues. Germline CDR1 and CDR2: SNHLY and FYNNEI. The junction had 3 bases not matched to a gene; V was cut back by 6 bases and J by 4 bases. Per the original methods: Variation in CDR3 across clinicopathological groups served as the basis for constructing a distant-metastasis classifier in papillary thyroid cancer. TCRdb reprocessed the PCR reads using MiXCR. The authors' filters were not applied to this entry. The sample consists of 21,000 or so clones, around 21% of them appearing once. This clone was picked up many times.

The V and J genes are TRBV2 and TRBJ2-3, with 11 bases aligning to TRBD2. Sequenced material: blood. This TCR came from a female donor with papillary thyroid cancer or a benign thyroid nodule (not recorded which). Some clones in this sample may be carry-over from other donors' samples. The CDR3 here is CASSAGLAADTQYF. The CDR3 bases are TGTGCCAGCAGCGCGGGACTAGCGGCAGATACGCAGTATTTT.